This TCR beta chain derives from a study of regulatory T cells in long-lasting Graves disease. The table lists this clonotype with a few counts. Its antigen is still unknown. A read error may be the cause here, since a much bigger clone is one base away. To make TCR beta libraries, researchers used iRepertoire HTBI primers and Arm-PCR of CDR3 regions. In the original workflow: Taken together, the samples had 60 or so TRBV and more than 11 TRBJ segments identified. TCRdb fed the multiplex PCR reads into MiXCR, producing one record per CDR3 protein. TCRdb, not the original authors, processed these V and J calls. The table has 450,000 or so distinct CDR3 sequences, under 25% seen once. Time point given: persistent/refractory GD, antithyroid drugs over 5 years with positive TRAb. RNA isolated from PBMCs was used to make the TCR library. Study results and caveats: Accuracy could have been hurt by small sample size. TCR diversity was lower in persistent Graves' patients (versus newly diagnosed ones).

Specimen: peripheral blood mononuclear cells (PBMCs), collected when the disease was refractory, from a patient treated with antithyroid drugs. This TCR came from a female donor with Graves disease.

CDR3 in amino acids: CASSYGVSGANVLTF. The CDR3 coding sequence is TGTGCCAGCAGTTACGGGGTCTCTGGGGCCAACGTCCTGACTTTC. The chain has TRBV6-2 or TRBV6-3 and TRBJ2-6; D remains ambiguous. The V and J ends lost 2 bases and 0 bases respectively, with 5 bases between them. CDR1 MNHEY and CDR2 SVGEGT come from the germline V gene. The CDR3 is made up of 15 amino acids.